Shown below are 7 T cell receptor beta chains from a single sample sequenced in a study of blood T cell repertoires in COVID-19. This table comes from immunoSEQ multiplex PCR, and its TCRdb copy is limited to in-frame clones, with some not included. The repertoire has 95,000 to 110,000 clones, over 60% of them found once; the top ten carry 4.3%. The source material was peripheral blood. These receptors originate from a man aged 70-80 years with acute or convalescent COVID-19.

This clone was counted between two and nine times. This chain connects TRBV11-2 to TRBJ1-1; D perhaps matches TRBD1 (6 bases). The V gene's germline CDR1 is SGHAT and CDR2 FQNNGV. Trimming removed 7 bases from V and 11 bases from J, with 20 bases in between. The CDR3 totals 13 residues. CDR3 coding DNA: TGTGCCAGCAACCTAGGCCTCTCAGGGGTGGCTTTCTTT. As protein: CASNLGLSGVAFF.

This clone was seen once. The V call is TRBV11-2, the J call TRBJ1-3; TRBD1 is a possible D gene (5 bases). Trimming stripped 3 bases from V and 0 bases from J, with 9 bases between. Germline V gene sequence: CDR1 SGHAT, CDR2 FQNNGV. The CDR3 sequence is 15 residues long. CDR3 amino acids: CASSFQGGSGNTIYF. Here the CDR3 DNA reads TGTGCCAGCAGCTTCCAGGGAGGCTCTGGAAACACCATATATTTT.

This clone occurred a few times. This chain connects TRBV3-1 (or the pseudogene TRBV3-2) to TRBJ1-4, with 8 bases fitting TRBD1. The J segment lost 7 bases and the V segment lost 3 bases, leaving 7 bases of the junction unmatched. The CDR3 totals 15 residues. Germline V gene data show CDR1 as LGHDT and CDR2 as YNNKEL (reference sequence). DNA for the CDR3: TGTGCCAGCAGCCACAGCAGAGACAGGGGTGAAAAACTGTTTTTT. Its protein is CASSHSRDRGEKLFF.

This rearrangement joins TRBV29-1 to TRBJ2-5, with a weak D call TRBD1 (5 bases). Trimming removed 5 bases from V and 6 bases from J, with 16 bases in between. This CDR3 spans 13 amino acids. Germline assignment: CDR1 SQVTM and CDR2 ANQGSEA. CDR3 bases: TGCAGCGTTTTCCGGGCCCAGGGAAAGACCCAGTACTTC. Its translation is CSVFRAQGKTQYF.

The J gene is TRBJ1-4, the V gene TRBV11-1; no definite D call. Trimming pared 5 bases from V and 6 bases from J, leaving 13 bases between. Germline-derived CDR1 and CDR2 are SGHAT and FQDESV (reference sequence). This CDR3 spans 14 amino acids. The CDR3 protein is CASSRRTLDEKLFF. The CDR3 DNA follows: TGTGCCAGCAGCCGTCGGACTTTGGATGAAAAACTGTTTTTT.

The J gene is TRBJ2-5, the V gene TRBV15; 9 nucleotides line up with TRBD1. V shed 3 bases, J shed 1 base, and the junction held 6 bases outside the gene matches. CDR1 is LNHNV, CDR2 YYDKDF, per germline (reference sequence). This CDR3 contains 16 residues. CDR3 in amino acids: CATSRLGQGLQETQYF. The CDR3 nucleotides are TGTGCCACCAGCAGGCTGGGACAGGGTCTCCAAGAGACCCAGTACTTC.

The rearrangement uses TRBV19 and TRBJ1-6; 9 bases fit TRBD1. The CDR3 runs to 15 residues. The germline V gene encodes CDR1 LNHDA and CDR2 SQIVND (reference sequence). Trimming removed 3 bases from V and 8 bases from J; junction bases left unmatched: 5. The CDR3 loop is CASSMRTGGYSPLHF. The CDR3 nucleotides are TGTGCCAGTAGTATGCGAACAGGGGGCTATTCACCCCTCCACTTT.